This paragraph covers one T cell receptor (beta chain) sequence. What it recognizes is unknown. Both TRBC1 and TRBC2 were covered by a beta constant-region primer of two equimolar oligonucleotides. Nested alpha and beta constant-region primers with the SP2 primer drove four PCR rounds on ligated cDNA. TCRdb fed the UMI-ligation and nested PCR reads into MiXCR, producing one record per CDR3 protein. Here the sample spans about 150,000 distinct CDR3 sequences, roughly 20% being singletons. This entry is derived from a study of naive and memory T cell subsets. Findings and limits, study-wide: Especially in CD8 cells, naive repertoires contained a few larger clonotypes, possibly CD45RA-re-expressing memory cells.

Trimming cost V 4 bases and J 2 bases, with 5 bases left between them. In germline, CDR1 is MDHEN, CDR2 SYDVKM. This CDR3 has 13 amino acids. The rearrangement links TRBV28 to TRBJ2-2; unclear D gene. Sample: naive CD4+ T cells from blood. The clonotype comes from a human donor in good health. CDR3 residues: CASSSANTGELFF. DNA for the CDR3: TGTGCCAGCAGTTCGGCTAACACCGGGGAGCTGTTTTTT.